This TCR beta chain comes out of a study of shared clonotypes between healthy human individuals. Study results and caveats: At large depth, rarefaction still showed sorted-subset sequencing to be incomplete. Non-shared clonotypes had lower generation probabilities than those shared by all four donors.

Each subset's genomic DNA was split evenly across several immunoSEQ plates. Sequencing was performed with immunoSEQ multiplex PCR; in TCRdb, only in-frame clones are kept and a portion is missing. The data contain roughly 2 million clones, roughly 95% of them singletons. A word on this clone: Its specificity is unknown. Other DNA sequences in this sample translate to the same CDR3.

Every donor, a Caucasian adult, lived in Nashville, Tennessee. The origin of this receptor is a man between 18 and 35 years old in good health. Sequencing was done on a sample of naive CD4+ T cells sorted from blood. Subset meaning: CD45RA+ positively selected.

The CDR3 nucleotides are TGTGCCAGCTCACCACGACAGGGGGACCAAGAGACCCAGTACTTC. This gives the protein CASSPRQGDQETQYF. This chain connects TRBV18 to TRBJ2-5; 9 bases are shared with TRBD1. The CDR3 is made up of 15 amino acids. Germline values: CDR1 KGHSH, CDR2 LQKENI. The ends lost 1 base at V and 0 bases at J; junction bases unmatched: 0. Full variable domain (missing parts from reference TRBV18 and TRBJ2-5): NAGVMQNPRHLVRRRGQEARLRCSPMKGHSHVYWYRQLPEEGLKFMVYLQKENIIDESGMPKERFSAEFPKEGPSILRIQQVVRGDSAAYFCASSPRQGDQETQYFGPGTRLLVL.